This passage covers 8 T cell receptor beta chains from one sample sequenced in a study of metastatic and nonmetastatic thyroid tumors. Thyroid surgery was preceded by no treatment in any patient. TCRdb re-called the PCR reads via MiXCR. The table shows about 39,000 clones, with 18% occurring only once. The source material was tumor tissue. The source is a female donor with papillary thyroid cancer or a benign thyroid nodule (not recorded which). Some clones in this sample may be carry-over from other donors' samples.

As for this clone: With a much larger clone just one base away, this may be a read error. V usage is TRBV20-1 and J usage is TRBJ2-1, with TRBD2 as a possible D gene (5 bases). V lost 0 bases, J lost 2 bases, and 11 bases lay in between. CDR1 is DFQATT, CDR2 SNEGSKA, per germline (reference sequence). This CDR3 is 15 amino acids long. Written as DNA, the CDR3 is TGCAGTGCTAGAGACTTAGCGTGGGCCTACAATGAGCAGTTCTTC. It specifies CSARDLAWAYNEQFF.

A note on this clone: This could be a read error, since a much larger clone is one nucleotide away. The chain joins TRBV12-3 or TRBV12-4 to TRBJ2-1; 11 nucleotides align to TRBD2. V trimming: 6 bases; J trimming: 4 bases; junction bases outside the gene matches: 5. The CDR3 totals 15 residues. In DNA, the CDR3 is TGTGCCAGCAGCTATGGACTAGCGGGTTACAATGAGCAGTTCTTC. It translates to CASSYGLAGYNEQFF.

Comments on this clone: One end of the junction fails to match germline, which may point to a read error. The chain is built from TRBV4-3 and TRBJ1-1; no firm D call. Germline V CDR1 and CDR2: LGHNA, YSLEER. CDR3 size: 13 residues. The CDR3 reads CASNQVRNTEAFF. Here the CDR3 DNA reads TGCGCCAGCAACCAAGTTCGGAACACTGAAGCTTTCTTT.

Concerning this clone itself: At one boundary the junction diverges from the germline segment, which might be a read error. V usage is TRBV6-5 and J usage is TRBJ2-7; TRBD1 matches at 9 bases. The CDR3 is made up of 15 amino acids. Germline lookup yields CDR1 MNHEY and CDR2 SVGAGI. CDR3 coding DNA: TGTGCCGGCAGTTACAGCCGGACAGGGGACTACGAGCAATACTTC. Its translation is CAGSYSRTGDYEQYF.

Concerning this clone itself: A read error may explain this, as a much larger clone is one base away. J is TRBJ2-3 and V is TRBV7-9; no clear D. V lost 4 bases, J lost 10 bases, and 12 bases lay in between. CDR3 length equals 12 residues. Germline-derived CDR1 and CDR2 are SEHNR and FQNEAQ (reference sequence). The CDR3 sequence is CASSCAAGAQYF. The CDR3 bases are TGTGCCAGCAGCTGTGCCGCTGGTGCGCAGTATTTT.

The V gene is TRBV11-2, the J gene TRBJ2-7; D may be TRBD2 (5 bases). The CDR3 covers 16 residues. Trimming removed 5 bases from V and 0 bases from J, with 17 bases in between. Germline loops: CDR1 SGHAT, CDR2 FQNNGV. In nucleotides, the CDR3 is TGTGCCAGCAGCGGCGGTCGATCGGGAAGCTCCTACGAGCAGTACTTC. It translates to CASSGGRSGSSYEQYF.

This clone was detected ten times or more. This rearrangement joins TRBV20-1 to TRBJ2-3; 13 bases are a match to TRBD2. CDR3 length: 15 amino acids. CDR1 is DFQATT, CDR2 SNEGSKA, per germline (reference sequence). Trimming at V came to 5 bases and at J to 2 bases, leaving 4 bases not matched to a gene. The CDR3 nucleotides read TGCAGTGCTCGGACTAGCGGGAGACCCACAGATACGCAGTATTTT. This codes for CSARTSGRPTDTQYF.

The J gene is TRBJ1-4, the V gene TRBV30; D is perhaps TRBD1 (5 bases). Germline lookup yields CDR1 GTSNPN and CDR2 SVGIG (reference sequence). The CDR3 contains 13 residues. The germline V and J ends were trimmed by 2 bases and 10 bases, with 14 bases remaining between them. As DNA, the CDR3 is TGTGCCTGGAGTAGAGGGGACCCCGGAAAACTGTTTTTT. Its translation is CAWSRGDPGKLFF.